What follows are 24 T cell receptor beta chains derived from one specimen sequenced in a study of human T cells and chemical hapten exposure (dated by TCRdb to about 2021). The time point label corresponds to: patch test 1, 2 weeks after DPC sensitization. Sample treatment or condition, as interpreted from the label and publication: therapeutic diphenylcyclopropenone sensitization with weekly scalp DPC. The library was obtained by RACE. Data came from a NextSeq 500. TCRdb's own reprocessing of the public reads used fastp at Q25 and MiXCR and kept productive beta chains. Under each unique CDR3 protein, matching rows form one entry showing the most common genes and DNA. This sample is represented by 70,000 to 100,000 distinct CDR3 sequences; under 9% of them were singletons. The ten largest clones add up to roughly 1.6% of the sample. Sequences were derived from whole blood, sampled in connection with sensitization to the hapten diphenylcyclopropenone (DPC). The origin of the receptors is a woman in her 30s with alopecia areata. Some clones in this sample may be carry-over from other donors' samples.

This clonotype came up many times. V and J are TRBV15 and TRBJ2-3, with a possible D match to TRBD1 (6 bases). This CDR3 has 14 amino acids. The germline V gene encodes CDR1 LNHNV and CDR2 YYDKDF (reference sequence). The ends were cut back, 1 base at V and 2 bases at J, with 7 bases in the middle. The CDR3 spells CATSRGQVTDTQYF. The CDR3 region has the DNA TGTGCCACCAGCAGAGGACAGGTCACAGATACGCAGTATTTT. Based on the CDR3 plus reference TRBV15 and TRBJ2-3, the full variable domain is DAMVIQNPRYQVTQFGKPVTLSCSQTLNHNVMYWYQQKSSQAPKLLFHYYDKDFNNEADTPDNFQSRRPNTSFCFLDIRSPGLGDTAMYLCATSRGQVTDTQYFGPGTRLTVL.

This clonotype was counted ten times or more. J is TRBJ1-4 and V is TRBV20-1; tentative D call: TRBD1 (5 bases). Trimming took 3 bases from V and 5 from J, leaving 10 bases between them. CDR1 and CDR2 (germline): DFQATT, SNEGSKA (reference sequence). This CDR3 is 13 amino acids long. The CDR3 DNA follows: TGCAGTGCTAGCTCGGGGGACAATGAAAAACTGTTTTTT. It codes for CSASSGDNEKLFF.

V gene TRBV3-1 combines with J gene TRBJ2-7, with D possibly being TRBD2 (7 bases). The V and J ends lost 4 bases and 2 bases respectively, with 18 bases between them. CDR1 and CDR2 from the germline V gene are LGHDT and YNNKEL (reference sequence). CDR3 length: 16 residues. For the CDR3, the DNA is TGTGCCAGCAGCCGGGGGGGGCAGGGGCCCCCCTACGAGCAGTACTTC. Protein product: CASSRGGQGPPYEQYF.

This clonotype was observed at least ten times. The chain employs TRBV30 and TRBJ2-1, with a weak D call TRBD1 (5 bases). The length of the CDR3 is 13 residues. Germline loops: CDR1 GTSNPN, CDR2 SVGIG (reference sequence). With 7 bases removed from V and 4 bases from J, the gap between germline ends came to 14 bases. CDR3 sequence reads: CASLGAAYNEQFF. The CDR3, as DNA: TGTGCCTCATTAGGGGCCGCATACAATGAGCAGTTCTTC. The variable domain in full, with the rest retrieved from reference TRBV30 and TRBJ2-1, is SQTIHQWPATLVQPVGSPLSLECTVEGTSNPNLYWYRQAAGRGLQLLFYSVGIGQISSEVPQNLSASRPQDRQFILSSKKLLLSDSGFYLCASLGAAYNEQFFGPGTRLTVL.

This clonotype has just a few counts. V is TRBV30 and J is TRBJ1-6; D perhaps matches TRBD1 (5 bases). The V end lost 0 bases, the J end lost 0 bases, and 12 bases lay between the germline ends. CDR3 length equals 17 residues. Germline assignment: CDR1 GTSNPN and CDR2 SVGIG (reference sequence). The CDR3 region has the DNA TGTGCCTGGAGTGTGGGACGCTTGAGCTCCTATAATTCACCCCTCCACTTT. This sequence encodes CAWSVGRLSSYNSPLHF.

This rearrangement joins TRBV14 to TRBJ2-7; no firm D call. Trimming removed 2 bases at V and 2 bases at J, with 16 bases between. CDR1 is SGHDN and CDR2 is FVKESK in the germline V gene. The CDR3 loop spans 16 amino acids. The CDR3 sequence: CASSQRTDFVTYEQYF. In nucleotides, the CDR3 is TGTGCCAGCAGCCAACGTACCGACTTCGTTACCTACGAGCAGTACTTC.

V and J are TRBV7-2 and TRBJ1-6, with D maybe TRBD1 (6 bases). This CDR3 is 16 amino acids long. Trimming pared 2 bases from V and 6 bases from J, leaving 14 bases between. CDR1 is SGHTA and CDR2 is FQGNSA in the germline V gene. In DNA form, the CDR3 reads TGTGCCAGCAGCTTAATGGTTCAGGGGTCTAATTCACCCCTCCACTTT. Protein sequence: CASSLMVQGSNSPLHF. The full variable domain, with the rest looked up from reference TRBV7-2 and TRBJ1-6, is GAGVSQSPSNKVTEKGKDVELRCDPISGHTALYWYRQSLGQGLEFLIYFQGNSAPDKSGLPSDRFSAERTGGSVSTLTIQRTQQEDSAVYLCASSLMVQGSNSPLHFGNGTRLTVT.

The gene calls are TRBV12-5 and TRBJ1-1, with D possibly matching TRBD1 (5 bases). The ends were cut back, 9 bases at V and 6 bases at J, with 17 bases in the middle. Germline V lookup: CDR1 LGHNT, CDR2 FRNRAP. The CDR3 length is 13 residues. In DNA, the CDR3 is TGTGCTAGCACCTATGAGGGGAGTTCTGAAGCTTTCTTT. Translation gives CASTYEGSSEAFF. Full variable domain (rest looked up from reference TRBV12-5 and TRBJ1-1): DARVTQTPRHKVTEMGQEVTMRCQPILGHNTVFWYRQTMMQGLELLAYFRNRAPLDDSGMPKDRFSAEMPDATLATLKIQPSEPRDSAVYFCASTYEGSSEAFFGQGTRLTVV.

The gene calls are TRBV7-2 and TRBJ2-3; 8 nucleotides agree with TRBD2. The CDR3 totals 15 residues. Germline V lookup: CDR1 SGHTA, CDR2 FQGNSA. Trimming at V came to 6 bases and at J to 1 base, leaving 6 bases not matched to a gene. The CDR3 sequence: CASRSGGPGTDTQYF. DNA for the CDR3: TGTGCCAGCAGATCGGGGGGGCCCGGCACAGATACGCAGTATTTT.

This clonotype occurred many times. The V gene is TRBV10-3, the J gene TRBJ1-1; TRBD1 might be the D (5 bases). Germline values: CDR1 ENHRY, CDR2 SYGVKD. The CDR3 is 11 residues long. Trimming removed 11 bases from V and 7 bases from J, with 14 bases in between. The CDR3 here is CAAGTADEAFF. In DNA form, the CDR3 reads TGTGCCGCTGGGACGGCCGATGAAGCTTTCTTT.

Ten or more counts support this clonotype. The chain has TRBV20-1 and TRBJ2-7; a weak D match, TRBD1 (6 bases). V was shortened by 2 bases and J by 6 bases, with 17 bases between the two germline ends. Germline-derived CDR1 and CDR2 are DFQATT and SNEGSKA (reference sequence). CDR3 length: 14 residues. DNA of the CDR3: TGCAGTGCTAGAAGCTCAACCGGGACAACCGAGCAGTACTTC. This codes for CSARSSTGTTEQYF.

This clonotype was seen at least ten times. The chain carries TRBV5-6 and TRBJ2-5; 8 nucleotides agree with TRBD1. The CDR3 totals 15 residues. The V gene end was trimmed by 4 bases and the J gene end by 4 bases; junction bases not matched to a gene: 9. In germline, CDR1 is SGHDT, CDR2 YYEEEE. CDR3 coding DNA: TGTGCCAGCAGCACACAGGGGGTTCATCGAGAGACCCAGTACTTC. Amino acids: CASSTQGVHRETQYF.

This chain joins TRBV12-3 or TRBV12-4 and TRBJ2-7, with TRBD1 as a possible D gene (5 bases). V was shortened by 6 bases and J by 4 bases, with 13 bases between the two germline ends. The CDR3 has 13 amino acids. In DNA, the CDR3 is TGTGCCAGCAGCCTCAAAGGGGTGTACGAGCAGTACTTC. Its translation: CASSLKGVYEQYF.

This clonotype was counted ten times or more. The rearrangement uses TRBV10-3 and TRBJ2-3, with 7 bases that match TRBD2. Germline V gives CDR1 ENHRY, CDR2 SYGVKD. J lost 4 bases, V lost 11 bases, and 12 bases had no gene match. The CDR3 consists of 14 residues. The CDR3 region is CAGRGGGASDTQYF. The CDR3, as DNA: TGTGCCGGACGGGGCGGGGGAGCGTCAGATACGCAGTATTTT.

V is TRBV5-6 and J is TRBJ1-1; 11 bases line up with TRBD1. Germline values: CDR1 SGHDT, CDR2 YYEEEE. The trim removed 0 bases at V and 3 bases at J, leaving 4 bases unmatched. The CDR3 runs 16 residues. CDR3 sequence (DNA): TGTGCCAGCAGCTTGGGGACAGGGGGCTTGTACACTGAAGCTTTCTTT. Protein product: CASSLGTGGLYTEAFF.

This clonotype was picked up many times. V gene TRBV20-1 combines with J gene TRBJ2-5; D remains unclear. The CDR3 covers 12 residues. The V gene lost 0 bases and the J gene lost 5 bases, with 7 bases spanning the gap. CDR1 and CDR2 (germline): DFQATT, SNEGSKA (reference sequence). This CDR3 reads CSARDLGETQYF. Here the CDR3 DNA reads TGCAGTGCTAGAGATCTCGGGGAGACCCAGTACTTC.

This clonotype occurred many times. CDR3 nucleotide sequence: TGTGCCAGCAGTCGGGACAGGGCTGGCAATCAGCCCCAGCATTTT. Amino acid sequence: CASSRDRAGNQPQHF. The chain has TRBV2 and TRBJ1-5; 9 positions agree with TRBD1. The CDR3 sequence is 15 residues long. Germline loops: CDR1 SNHLY, CDR2 FYNNEI. The junction had 4 bases not matched to a gene; V was cut back by 5 bases and J by 2 bases.

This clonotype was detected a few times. Here the CDR3 reads CASSLFRQGGSPLHF. As DNA, the CDR3 is TGTGCCAGCAGCTTATTCCGGCAGGGCGGATCACCCCTCCACTTT. The chain recombines TRBV11-2 with TRBJ1-6; the D gene is possibly TRBD1 (5 bases). The V gene lost 2 bases and the J gene lost 10 bases, with 15 bases spanning the gap. Germline V gene lookup returns CDR1 SGHAT and CDR2 FQNNGV. CDR3 length equals 15 residues.

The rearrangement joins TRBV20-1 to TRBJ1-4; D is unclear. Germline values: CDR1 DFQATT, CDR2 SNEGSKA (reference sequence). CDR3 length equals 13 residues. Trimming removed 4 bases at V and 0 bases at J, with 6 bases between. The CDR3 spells CSATTPTNEKLFF. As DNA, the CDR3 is TGCAGTGCTACAACCCCAACTAATGAAAAACTGTTTTTT.

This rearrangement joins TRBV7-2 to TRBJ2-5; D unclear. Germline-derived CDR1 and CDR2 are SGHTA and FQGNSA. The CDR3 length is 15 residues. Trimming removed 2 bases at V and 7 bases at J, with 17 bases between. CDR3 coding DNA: TGTGCCAGCAGCTTACTGATCGGCCCCCTCGGGACCCAGTACTTC. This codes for CASSLLIGPLGTQYF.

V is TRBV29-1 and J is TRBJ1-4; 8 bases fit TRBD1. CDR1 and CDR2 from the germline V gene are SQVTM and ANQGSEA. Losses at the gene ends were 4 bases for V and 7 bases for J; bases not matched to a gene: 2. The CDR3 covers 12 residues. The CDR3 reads CSVAGGSEKLFF. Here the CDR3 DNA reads TGCAGCGTTGCAGGGGGCAGTGAAAAACTGTTTTTT. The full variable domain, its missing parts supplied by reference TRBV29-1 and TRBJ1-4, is SAVISQKPSRDICQRGTSLTIQCQVDSQVTMMFWYRQQPGQSLTLIATANQGSEATYESGFVIDKFPISRPNLTFSTLTVSNMSPEDSSIYLCSVAGGSEKLFFGSGTQLSVL.

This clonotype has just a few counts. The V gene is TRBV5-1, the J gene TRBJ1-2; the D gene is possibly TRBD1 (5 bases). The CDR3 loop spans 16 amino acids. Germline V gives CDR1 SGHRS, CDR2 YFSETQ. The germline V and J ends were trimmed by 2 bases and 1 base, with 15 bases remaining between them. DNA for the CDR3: TGCGCCAGCAGCTTAGAGGGGACCTTCATTAACTATGGCTACACCTTC. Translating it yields CASSLEGTFINYGYTF.

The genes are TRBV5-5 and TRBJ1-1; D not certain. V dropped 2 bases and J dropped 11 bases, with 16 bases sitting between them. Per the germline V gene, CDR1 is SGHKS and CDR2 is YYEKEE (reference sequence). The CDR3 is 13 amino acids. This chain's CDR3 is CASSLNSPYGAFF. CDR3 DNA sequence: TGTGCCAGCAGCTTAAACAGCCCCTACGGGGCTTTCTTT.

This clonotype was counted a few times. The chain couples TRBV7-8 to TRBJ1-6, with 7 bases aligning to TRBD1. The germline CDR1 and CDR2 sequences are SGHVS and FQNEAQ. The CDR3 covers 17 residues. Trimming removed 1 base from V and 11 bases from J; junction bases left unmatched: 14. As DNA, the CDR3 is TGTGCCAGCAGCTTAGGGGCCAGGGGGTTCTCTAGGACACCCCTCCACTTT. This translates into CASSLGARGFSRTPLHF.